A single T cell receptor beta chain is shown here with its context. This record comes from a study of cytomegalovirus exposure and HLA in healthy donors. PCR involved 60 Vbeta and 13 Jbeta primers. TCRdb keeps only in-frame clones here, not all; method: immunoSEQ multiplex PCR. The sample holds 75,000 to 95,000 clones, 69% seen once. V was clipped by 1 base and J by 7 bases, with 19 bases between them. The CDR3 totals 16 residues. Germline CDR1 is LGHNA and CDR2 is YSLEER. This clonotype was sampled from a man in his fifties in good health and CMV-seronegative. The rearrangement uses TRBV4-3 and TRBJ2-5; D is possibly TRBD2 (6 bases). The sequencing input was PBMCs. CDR3 sequence: CASSQGVGGLGRTQYF. CDR3 sequence (DNA): TGCGCCAGCAGCCAAGGGGTCGGGGGATTGGGTCGGACCCAGTACTTC.